The 20 T cell receptor beta chains below all came from one sample that was sequenced in a study of blood T cell repertoires in COVID-19 (dated by TCRdb to the early 2020s). The library relied on the immunoSEQ multiplex PCR assay. Held by TCRdb, this immuneACCESS table contains in-frame sequences only and omits some clones. Under half of the omission traces to an unresolved V gene where checked; the cause of the rest is unknown. Recorded for this sample are about 120,000 clones; about four fifths of them occurred a single time. The top ten constitute over 9.5% of the sample. Sequencing used peripheral blood. These receptors originate from a human donor in a cohort sampled during active COVID-19.

V and J are TRBV6-4 and TRBJ2-4; possibly TRBD1 for D (5 bases). The ends were cut back, 5 bases at V and 9 bases at J, with 8 bases in the middle. CDR1 and CDR2 from the germline V gene are MRHNA and SNTAGT. The CDR3 runs 11 residues. CDR3 bases: TGTGCCAGCAGTCAGGGATCCATTCAGTACTTC. As protein: CASSQGSIQYF.

This clone was seen a few times. The J gene is TRBJ1-4, the V gene TRBV4-1; D may be TRBD1 (6 bases). Trimming cost V 2 bases and J 8 bases, with 15 bases left between them. The CDR3 runs to 15 residues. Germline CDR1 is MGHRA and CDR2 is YSYEKL. The CDR3 bases are TGCGCCAGCAGCCAAAACCCAGGGGATAGGGAAAAACTGTTTTTT. Translation gives CASSQNPGDREKLFF.

The chain has TRBV29-1 and TRBJ2-1; D is ambiguous. Germline lookup yields CDR1 SQVTM and CDR2 ANQGSEA. Trimming removed 5 bases at V and 6 bases at J, with 14 bases between. The CDR3 consists of 13 residues. CDR3 nucleotide sequence: TGCAGCGTTATCTACTACACCCTCAATGAGCAGTTCTTC. Translating it yields CSVIYYTLNEQFF.

This chain uses TRBV7-2 with TRBJ2-7; 10 bases map to TRBD1. V dropped 4 bases and J dropped 5; count of bases not matched to a gene: 8. This CDR3 is 15 amino acids long. The germline V gene encodes CDR1 SGHTA and CDR2 FQGNSA. The CDR3 nucleotides read TGTGCCAGCAGCTCCCCAGGGACAGGGGTCCACGAGCAGTACTTC. It specifies CASSSPGTGVHEQYF.

V and J are TRBV6-5 and TRBJ2-7, with TRBD1 matching over 10 bases. The J segment lost 6 bases and the V segment lost 6 bases, leaving 5 bases of the junction unmatched. Germline CDR1 reads MNHEY; CDR2 reads SVGAGI. This CDR3 has 13 amino acids. DNA for the CDR3: TGTGCCAGCAGCGACAGGGGGCCCCGCGAGCAGTACTTC. Protein sequence: CASSDRGPREQYF.

J is TRBJ2-1 and V is TRBV9; possibly TRBD1 for D (6 bases). The V end was cut by 0 bases, the J end by 4 bases, with 17 bases between. Germline V gene lookup returns CDR1 SGDLS and CDR2 YYNGEE. This CDR3 has 17 amino acids. The chain's CDR3 is CASSVAGGARGYNEQFF. DNA of the CDR3: TGTGCCAGCAGCGTAGCGGGTGGGGCCAGGGGTTACAATGAGCAGTTCTTC.

This chain uses TRBV5-1 with TRBJ2-7; 11 nucleotides agree with TRBD2. J gave up 6 bases and V 3 bases, and 11 bases lay outside the gene matches. The CDR3 extends over 16 amino acids. Germline V gene sequence: CDR1 SGHRS, CDR2 YFSETQ. DNA of the CDR3: TGCGCCAGCAGCTCAACTAGCGGGAGTGGTCTCCTCGAGCAGTACTTC. Translated: CASSSTSGSGLLEQYF.

The V call is TRBV28, the J call TRBJ1-1; 7 nucleotides agree with TRBD1. CDR3 size: 10 residues. V was pared by 6 bases and J by 10 bases, with 2 bases of the junction left unmatched. The germline CDR1 and CDR2 sequences are MDHEN and SYDVKM. The CDR3 here is CASSGTAAFF. CDR3 sequence (DNA): TGTGCCAGCAGCGGGACAGCAGCTTTCTTT.

The V and J genes are TRBV24-1 and TRBJ2-7, with 7 bases matching TRBD2. CDR1 and CDR2 (germline): KGHDR, SFDVKD. The CDR3 loop spans 15 amino acids. V dropped 4 bases and J dropped 1; count of bases not matched to a gene: 6. CDR3 in DNA: TGTGCCACCAGTGACCGAACTAGCGCGTCCTACGAGCAGTACTTC. The encoded protein is CATSDRTSASYEQYF.

The chain is built from TRBV18 and TRBJ2-7, with D tentatively TRBD2 (6 bases). V was trimmed by 6 bases and J by 3 bases, leaving 12 bases between them. Germline V gene lookup returns CDR1 KGHSH and CDR2 LQKENI. The CDR3 has 13 amino acids. CDR3 amino acids: CASSRGIDYEQYF. The CDR3 DNA reads TGTGCCAGCTCTCGGGGGATTGACTACGAGCAGTACTTC.

This chain joins TRBV9 and TRBJ2-1; 7 positions match TRBD2. The V and J ends lost 0 bases and 1 base, in that order; junction bases with no gene match: 7. This CDR3 comprises 17 residues. CDR1 and CDR2 (germline): SGDLS, YYNGEE. The CDR3 spells CASSVAVGGSSYNEQFF. CDR3 nucleotides: TGTGCCAGCAGCGTAGCTGTCGGGGGGTCTTCCTACAATGAGCAGTTCTTC.

The CDR3 sequence: CASSYAFADQETQYF. DNA for the CDR3: TGTGCCAGCAGTTACGCCTTCGCGGACCAAGAGACCCAGTACTTC. This chain links TRBV6-5 with TRBJ2-5; D is undetermined. Trimming took 2 bases from V and 0 from J, leaving 10 bases between them. Germline CDR1 and CDR2: MNHEY and SVGAGI. CDR3 length: 15 amino acids.

The chain is built from TRBV5-1 and TRBJ1-6; 8 bases map to TRBD1. Germline CDR1 is SGHRS and CDR2 is YFSETQ. Germline trimming cut 4 bases from V and 6 bases from J; bases unmatched to any gene: 6. This CDR3 region has 15 residues. The DNA for the CDR3 is TGCGCCAGCAGCGCGGGACAGGAGATTAATTCACCCCTCCACTTT. Translation gives CASSAGQEINSPLHF.

This clone came up a few times. The J gene is TRBJ2-2, the V gene TRBV7-3; D possibly corresponds to TRBD2 (6 bases). V lost 3 bases and J 5 bases, leaving 13 bases between the germline ends. CDR3 length equals 15 residues. CDR1 is SGHTA, CDR2 FQGTGA, per germline. The CDR3 DNA is TGTGCCAGCAGCTTCGGAGGGAGATCGACCGGGGAGCTGTTTTTT. Translated: CASSFGGRSTGELFF.

This chain links TRBV19 with TRBJ2-2, with a tentative D call TRBD2 (5 bases). The CDR3 has 15 residues. Trimming stripped 9 bases from V and 3 bases from J, with 17 bases between. Germline values: CDR1 LNHDA, CDR2 SQIVND (reference sequence). The CDR3 is CASRPRSGDTGELFF. In DNA, the CDR3 is TGTGCCAGCAGACCGAGATCCGGGGACACCGGGGAGCTGTTTTTT.

This sequence joins TRBV5-6 and TRBJ1-2, with TRBD1 matching over 9 bases. The ends lost 6 bases at V and 4 bases at J; junction bases unmatched: 10. The V gene's germline CDR1 is SGHDT and CDR2 YYEEEE. The CDR3 runs to 15 residues. CDR3 DNA sequence: TGTGCCAGCATGGACAGGGGCCGCCTGTCCTATGGCTACACCTTC. Translating it yields CASMDRGRLSYGYTF. Full variable domain (rest looked up from reference TRBV5-6 and TRBJ1-2): DAGVTQSPTHLIKTRGQQVTLRCSPKSGHDTVSWYQQALGQGPQFIFQYYEEEERQRGNFPDRFSGHQFPNYSSELNVNALLLGDSALYLCASMDRGRLSYGYTFGSGTRLTVV.

This clone was detected many times. This sample also contains other DNA sequences that code for the same CDR3. This chain uses TRBV15 with TRBJ1-5, with 7 nucleotides matching TRBD1. After removal of 0 bases from V and 5 bases from J, the junction contained 1 base not matched to a gene. CDR1 LNHNV and CDR2 YYDKDF come from the germline V gene (reference sequence). The CDR3 runs 14 residues. CDR3 protein: CATSREQGHQPQHF. CDR3 in DNA: TGTGCCACCAGCAGAGAACAGGGGCATCAGCCCCAGCATTTT.

The gene calls are TRBV18 and TRBJ2-7, with a weak D call TRBD2 (5 bases). Per the germline V gene, CDR1 is KGHSH and CDR2 is LQKENI. Trimming took 3 bases from V and 5 from J, leaving 8 bases between them. This CDR3 comprises 12 residues. The CDR3 loop reads CASSPQRDEQYF. Written as DNA, the CDR3 is TGTGCCAGCTCACCTCAGAGGGACGAGCAGTACTTC.

This rearrangement joins TRBV6-2 or TRBV6-3 to TRBJ2-7, with 10 nucleotides matching TRBD2. Trimming took 2 bases from V and 2 from J; bases not matched to a gene: 6. Germline CDR1 and CDR2: MNHEY and SVGEGT. The CDR3 is 16 residues long. The CDR3 nucleotides are TGTGCCAGCAGTTACCCTATTAGCGGGAGGACCTACGAGCAGTACTTC. It yields the protein CASSYPISGRTYEQYF.

The chain employs TRBV13 and TRBJ2-3; D ambiguous. The germline gives CDR1 PRHDT, CDR2 FYEKMQ (reference sequence). The CDR3 loop spans 14 amino acids. V was clipped by 3 bases and J by 3 bases, with 10 bases between them. The CDR3 sequence: CASSLGYGTDTQYF. In DNA, the CDR3 is TGTGCCAGCAGCTTGGGTTACGGGACAGATACGCAGTATTTT.